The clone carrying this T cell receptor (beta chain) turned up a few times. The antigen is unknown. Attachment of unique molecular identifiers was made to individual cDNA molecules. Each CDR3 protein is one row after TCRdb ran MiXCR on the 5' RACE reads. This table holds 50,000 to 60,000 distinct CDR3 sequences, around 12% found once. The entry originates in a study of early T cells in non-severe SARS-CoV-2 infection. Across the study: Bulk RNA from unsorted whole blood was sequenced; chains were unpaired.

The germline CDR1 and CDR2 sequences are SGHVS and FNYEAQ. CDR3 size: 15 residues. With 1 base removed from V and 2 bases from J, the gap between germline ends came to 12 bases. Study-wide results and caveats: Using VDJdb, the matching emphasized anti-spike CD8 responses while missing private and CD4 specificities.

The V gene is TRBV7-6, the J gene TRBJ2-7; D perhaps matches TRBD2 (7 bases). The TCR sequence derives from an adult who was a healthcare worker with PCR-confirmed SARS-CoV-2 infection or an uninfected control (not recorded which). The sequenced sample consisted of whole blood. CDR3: CASSLERGAPYEQYF. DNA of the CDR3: TGTGCCAGCAGCTTAGAACGGGGGGCCCCCTACGAGCAGTACTTC. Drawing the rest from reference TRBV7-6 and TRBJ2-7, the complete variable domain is GAGVSQSPRYKVTKRGQDVALRCDPISGHVSLYWYRQALGQGPEFLTYFNYEAQQDKSGLPNDRFSAERPEGSISTLTIQRTEQRDSAMYRCASSLERGAPYEQYFGPGTRLTVT.